This TCR beta chain emerged from a study of control samples from healthy donors and cancer patients (dated by TCRdb to about 2020). Remarks on this clone: No antigen is known for it. Base qualities are not at hand, and no much larger clone is one base apart.

From a lookup of the germline V gene, CDR1 and CDR2 are MNHEY and SVGAGI. The CDR3 measures 14 amino acids from cysteine to phenylalanine. Only the CDR3 part of the read is kept: 42 bases, read in frame from the first base. At the junction V is shortened by 6 bases and J by 6 bases, with 18 bases in between. Library generation was performed with the immunoSEQ multiplex PCR assay. The immuneACCESS repertoire file appears here via TCRdb, limited to in-frame rearrangements. These files lack a portion of the clones; in checked studies, under half of the deficit traces to unresolved V genes, and the cause of the others is not known. For this sample there are roughly 88,000 clones; approximately 89% appear just once. The top ten constitute 0.85% to 1% of the sample.

The sequencing sample was made of blood. The rearrangement combines TRBV6-5 with TRBJ2-7; a tentative D match to TRBD2 spans 6 bases. The TCR originated in a woman in her twenties or thirties in good health. In nucleotides, the sequence is TGTGCCAGCAGATTAGCAGCGGGTTCCCTCGAGCAGTACTTC. Its protein reads: CASRLAAGSLEQYF.